One sample yielded the 30 T cell receptor beta chains listed below, sequenced in a study of blood T cell repertoires in COVID-19. Method: immunoSEQ multiplex PCR; TCRdb's copy keeps in-frame clones and lacks some. The sample records 120,000 to 150,000 clones, around nine tenths being singletons. What was sequenced was peripheral blood. These receptors were collected from a human donor in a cohort sampled during active COVID-19.

The V call is TRBV4-1, the J call TRBJ2-7; possibly TRBD1 for D (5 bases). The CDR3 sequence is 16 residues long. Trimming removed 4 bases at V and 1 base at J, with 17 bases between. In germline, CDR1 is MGHRA, CDR2 YSYEKL. The CDR3 reads CASSPVLGRVSYEQYF. For the CDR3, the DNA is TGCGCCAGCAGCCCAGTTTTGGGCAGGGTTTCCTACGAGCAGTACTTC.

The chain links TRBV10-2 to TRBJ2-3; 8 positions agree with TRBD1. The germline V gene encodes CDR1 WSHSY and CDR2 SAAADI. After removal of 5 bases from V and 1 base from J, the junction contained 2 bases not matched to a gene. This CDR3 has 14 residues. This chain's CDR3 is CASSRGQGTDTQYF. The CDR3 DNA follows: TGCGCCAGCAGTCGGGGACAGGGCACAGATACGCAGTATTTT.

The V and J genes are TRBV27 and TRBJ2-7, with 12 bases matching TRBD1. Germline lookup yields CDR1 MNHEY and CDR2 SMNVEV (reference sequence). The CDR3 is 15 residues long. With V trimmed by 0 bases and J by 6 bases, 3 bases remained unmatched. The CDR3 here is CASSLSGQGALEQYF. CDR3 nucleotides: TGTGCCAGCAGTTTATCGGGACAGGGGGCGCTCGAGCAGTACTTC.

The V call is TRBV5-1, the J call TRBJ2-3; 13 bases are shared with TRBD2. V lost 4 bases and J lost 0; bases outside the gene matches: 8. The germline gives CDR1 SGHRS, CDR2 YFSETQ. The CDR3 covers 18 residues. Here the CDR3 reads CASSPLAGGVTSTDTQYF. The CDR3 nucleotides are TGCGCCAGCAGCCCACTAGCGGGGGGGGTTACTAGCACAGATACGCAGTATTTT.

The chain links TRBV18 to TRBJ1-2, with TRBD1 identical over 9 bases. The CDR3 has 19 residues. V dropped 1 base and J dropped 4; count of bases not matched to a gene: 16. CDR1 is KGHSH and CDR2 is LQKENI in the germline V gene. CDR3 bases: TGTGCCAGCTCACCACAACGCACGGGACAGGGATTCCTTTCCTATGGCTACACCTTC. Translation: CASSPQRTGQGFLSYGYTF.

The chain carries TRBV28 and TRBJ1-1; no reliable D call. Trimming took 4 bases from V and 4 from J, leaving 19 bases between them. Germline CDR1 and CDR2: MDHEN and SYDVKM. The CDR3 is 16 residues long. The CDR3 sequence: CASSSPSEGGSTEAFF. Written as DNA, the CDR3 is TGTGCCAGCAGTTCCCCGTCCGAGGGAGGCAGCACTGAAGCTTTCTTT.

This clone was picked up a small number of times. The DNA for the CDR3 is TGTGCCTGGAGTGCCCCCGGGTCTGTCTATGGCTACACCTTC. Residues: CAWSAPGSVYGYTF. The chain joins TRBV30 to TRBJ1-2; D is uncertain. Germline CDR1 GTSNPN, CDR2 SVGIG (reference sequence). The V end lost 1 base, the J end lost 4 bases, and 13 bases lay between the germline ends. CDR3 length equals 14 residues.

The chain links TRBV21-1 to TRBJ2-7; the table's TRBD2 call for D was not verified on the DNA. TRBV21-1 is noted as a pseudogene. This CDR3 has 15 residues. CDR3 sequence reads: CASSKAGEVCDEQYF. The DNA of the CDR3 is TGTGCCAGCAGCAAAGCGGGGGAGGTCTGCGACGAGCAGTACTTC.

The chain joins TRBV12-3 or TRBV12-4 to TRBJ2-1, with a weak D call TRBD2 (6 bases). CDR3 length equals 12 residues. V was cut by 8 bases and J by 7 bases, with 12 bases left in between. The CDR3 protein is CASSHGGNEQFF. For the CDR3, the DNA is TGTGCCAGCTCCCATGGGGGGAATGAGCAGTTCTTC.

This clone was recorded only once. The V call is TRBV6-2 or TRBV6-3, the J call TRBJ2-7; TRBD1 agrees at 8 bases. Germline trimming cut 5 bases from V and 6 bases from J; bases unmatched to any gene: 3. Germline V gene lookup returns CDR1 MNHEY and CDR2 SVGEGT. The CDR3 length is 12 residues. CDR3 amino acids: CASSRDRREQYF. The CDR3 nucleotides are TGTGCCAGCAGTCGGGACAGGCGCGAGCAGTACTTC.

The chain couples TRBV6-1 to TRBJ2-1, with 12 bases fitting TRBD2. Germline lookup yields CDR1 MNHNS and CDR2 SASEGT. The CDR3 has 13 residues. J was trimmed by 10 bases and V by 6 bases; bases with no gene match: 4. In nucleotides, the CDR3 is TGTGCCAGCAGGACTAGCGGGGGACAGGAGCAGTTCTTC. Translating gives CASRTSGGQEQFF.

This CDR3 reads CASSLAGDQPQHF. CDR3 DNA: TGCGCCAGCAGCTTGGCAGGGGATCAGCCCCAGCATTTT. This chain connects TRBV5-1 to TRBJ1-5; tentatively, D is TRBD1 (6 bases). Germline V gene sequence: CDR1 SGHRS, CDR2 YFSETQ. This CDR3 has 13 residues. V shed 0 bases and J shed 5 bases, with 6 bases lying between them.

The genes are TRBV7-2 and TRBJ2-1; 7 bases map to TRBD1. CDR1 is SGHTA, CDR2 FQGNSA, per germline. Trimming took 5 bases from V and 15 from J; bases not matched to a gene: 13. The CDR3 sequence is 13 residues long. The CDR3 sequence is CASSNDPRTGRFF. CDR3 DNA sequence: TGTGCCAGCAGCAACGACCCCCGGACAGGTCGGTTCTTC.

V usage is TRBV7-9 and J usage is TRBJ1-1, with D hard to call. Deletions cut 5 bases from V and 6 bases from J, with 16 bases between. The CDR3 is 14 amino acids. Germline lookup yields CDR1 SEHNR and CDR2 FQNEAQ (reference sequence). DNA for the CDR3: TGTGCCAGCAGCCCTCCGGGAGGCCTCGCTGAAGCTTTCTTT. The encoded protein is CASSPPGGLAEAFF. The whole variable domain, filled in from reference TRBV7-9 and TRBJ1-1, reads DTGVSQNPRHKITKRGQNVTFRCDPISEHNRLYWYRQTLGQGPEFLTYFQNEAQLEKSRLLSDRFSAERPKGSFSTLEIQRTEQGDSAMYLCASSPPGGLAEAFFGQGTRLTVV.

The J gene is TRBJ2-3, the V gene TRBV7-3; D is uncertain. Germline CDR1 is SGHTA and CDR2 is FQGTGA. Deletions cut 0 bases from V and 0 bases from J, with 13 bases between. The CDR3 is made up of 17 amino acids. CDR3 loop: CASSLTDHAVSTDTQYF. The CDR3 nucleotides are TGTGCCAGCAGCTTAACGGATCATGCGGTAAGCACAGATACGCAGTATTTT.

The table lists this clone with a few counts. This chain uses TRBV15 with TRBJ1-6; a possible D gene is TRBD1 (5 bases). Trimming cost V 8 bases and J 1 base, with 6 bases left between them. The CDR3 is made up of 13 amino acids. Germline V gene lookup returns CDR1 LNHNV and CDR2 YYDKDF (reference sequence). As DNA, the CDR3 is TGTGCCACCCAGGGTTCCTATAATTCACCCCTCCACTTT. Protein product: CATQGSYNSPLHF.

About this clone itself: Different DNA sequences within this sample yield the same CDR3. The chain has TRBV5-1 and TRBJ2-1; 9 nucleotides align to TRBD2. This CDR3 is built from 15 residues. The germline V gene encodes CDR1 SGHRS and CDR2 YFSETQ. The V and J ends lost 0 bases and 4 bases, in that order; junction bases with no gene match: 2. CDR3: CASSLGLAGYNEQFF. The CDR3 DNA follows: TGCGCCAGCAGCTTGGGTCTAGCGGGATACAATGAGCAGTTCTTC. Supplemented by reference TRBV5-1 and TRBJ2-1, the full variable domain reads KAGVTQTPRYLIKTRGQQVTLSCSPISGHRSVSWYQQTPGQGLQFLFEYFSETQRNKGNFPGRFSGRQFSNSRSEMNVSTLELGDSALYLCASSLGLAGYNEQFFGPGTRLTVL.

CDR3 nucleotide sequence: TGTGCCAGCAGTCTACCAGGGGTGGTGAACACTGAAGCTTTCTTT. Amino acid sequence: CASSLPGVVNTEAFF. This chain joins TRBV28 and TRBJ1-1, with D tentatively TRBD1 (6 bases). Germline CDR1 MDHEN, CDR2 SYDVKM. This CDR3 spans 15 amino acids. Trimming took off 5 bases at V and 0 bases at J, with 13 bases between the two ends.

The chain links TRBV5-1 to TRBJ2-5; 8 bases are shared with TRBD1. Germline V gene lookup returns CDR1 SGHRS and CDR2 YFSETQ. The ends lost 1 base at V and 5 bases at J; junction bases unmatched: 7. The CDR3 totals 15 residues. The CDR3 bases are TGCGCCAGCAGCTTGCCAGGGGGCGCCGAGGAGACCCAGTACTTC. It specifies CASSLPGGAEETQYF.

The V and J genes are TRBV29-1 and TRBJ1-6; the D is unclear. This CDR3 is built from 10 residues. Between the trimmed V and J ends, which lost 7 bases and 9 bases, there was a span of 7 bases. Germline CDR1 is SQVTM and CDR2 is ANQGSEA. CDR3 sequence: CSGRGSPLHF. In DNA, the CDR3 is TGCAGCGGGCGGGGTTCACCCCTCCACTTT.

The rearrangement uses TRBV7-3 and TRBJ2-1, with a weak D call TRBD1 (6 bases). The CDR3 is made up of 13 amino acids. The V end was cut by 5 bases, the J end by 8 bases, with 13 bases between. Germline values: CDR1 SGHTA, CDR2 FQGTGA. CDR3 nucleotide sequence: TGTGCCAGCAGCGCCACGACAGGCGATGAGCAGTTCTTC. Its translation is CASSATTGDEQFF.

The chain is built from TRBV5-1 and TRBJ2-2; tentatively, D is TRBD1 (6 bases). This CDR3 has 13 residues. Trimming stripped 4 bases from V and 5 bases from J, with 9 bases between. CDR1 is SGHRS, CDR2 YFSETQ, per germline. CDR3 protein: CASSIQGTGELFF. The CDR3 DNA reads TGCGCCAGCAGCATACAGGGAACCGGGGAGCTGTTTTTT.

This clone has just one count. The CDR3 reads CSASFWTGGNEQFF. As DNA, the CDR3 is TGCAGTGCTAGTTTCTGGACAGGGGGAAATGAGCAGTTCTTC. The chain is built from TRBV20-1 and TRBJ2-1; 10 bases agree with TRBD1. Germline V gives CDR1 DFQATT, CDR2 SNEGSKA (reference sequence). Trimming removed 3 bases from V and 7 bases from J; junction bases left unmatched: 6. CDR3 size: 14 residues.

V and J are TRBV21-1 and TRBJ2-3; TRBD1, as called in the table, went unchecked against the DNA. TRBV21-1 is a pseudogene segment. This CDR3 is built from 15 residues. CDR3 DNA sequence: TGTGCCAGCAGCTCCCGGACAGGGGAGGCAGATACGCAGTATTTT. This translates into CASSSRTGEADTQYF.

This chain connects TRBV5-1 to TRBJ1-2; 10 bases align to TRBD1. The trim removed 4 bases at V and 0 bases at J, leaving 3 bases unmatched. Germline V lookup: CDR1 SGHRS, CDR2 YFSETQ. There are 15 residues in the CDR3. CDR3 in amino acids: CASSRTGGTNYGYTF. CDR3 coding DNA: TGCGCCAGCAGCCGGACAGGGGGGACTAACTATGGCTACACCTTC.

V usage is TRBV6-6 and J usage is TRBJ1-5; D is unclear. CDR3 length equals 12 residues. V was shortened by 4 bases and J by 5 bases, with 6 bases between the two germline ends. Germline-derived CDR1 and CDR2 are MNHNY and SVGAGI (reference sequence). The CDR3 reads CASSLTDQPQHF. The CDR3, as DNA: TGTGCCAGCAGTTTAACGGATCAGCCCCAGCATTTT.

The chain carries TRBV6-1 and TRBJ1-2; D not resolved. Germline CDR1 MNHNS, CDR2 SASEGT. V lost 0 bases and J 1 base, leaving 12 bases between the germline ends. This CDR3 has 16 amino acids. The CDR3 nucleotides read TGTGCCAGCAGTGAAGCGCGGAACAGCGGTAACTATGGCTACACCTTC. Translated: CASSEARNSGNYGYTF.

CDR3 loop: CASSLARVNTEAFF. DNA of the CDR3: TGTGCCAGCAGCTTGGCCCGAGTGAACACTGAAGCTTTCTTT. This chain connects TRBV5-8 to TRBJ1-1; D gene unclear. The CDR3 is made up of 14 amino acids. V lost 0 bases and J 0 bases, leaving 6 bases between the germline ends. Germline assignment: CDR1 SGHTS and CDR2 YDEGEE. Together with reference TRBV5-8 and TRBJ1-1, the CDR3 gives the full variable domain: EAGVTQSPTHLIKTRGQQATLRCSPISGHTSVYWYQQALGLGLQFLLWYDEGEERNRGNFPPRFSGRQFPNYSSELNVNALELEDSALYLCASSLARVNTEAFFGQGTRLTVV.

About this clone itself: The junction does not match germline at one end; this may be a read error. This chain connects TRBV7-2 to TRBJ2-5; 8 bases line up with TRBD1. Germline lookup yields CDR1 SGHTA and CDR2 FQGNSA. The CDR3 is made up of 14 amino acids. CDR3 nucleotide sequence: TGTGCCAGCAGCAAGGGACAGGCAAGAGAGGCCCAGTACTTC. Amino acid sequence: CASSKGQAREAQYF.

The J gene is TRBJ2-3, the V gene TRBV18; 12 bases are a match to TRBD1. Germline V gene data show CDR1 as KGHSH and CDR2 as LQKENI. Trimming cost V 1 base and J 4 bases; bases outside gene matches: 3. CDR3 length: 16 amino acids. The CDR3 bases are TGTGCCAGCTCACCACTGGGACAGGGGGCTTCAGATACGCAGTATTTT. Encoded protein: CASSPLGQGASDTQYF.